This T cell receptor beta chain appears in the sequencing data of a study of shared clonotypes between healthy human individuals. The data were produced by immunoSEQ multiplex PCR, yet TCRdb's version contains in-frame clones alone and is incomplete. The table includes around 1,000,000 clones, roughly 80% detected once. The CDR3 is 14 residues long. V gave up 8 bases and J gave up 7 bases; unmatched junction bases: 5. Germline values: CDR1 MDHEN, CDR2 SYDVKM. This chain uses TRBV28 with TRBJ1-4, with 12 bases that match TRBD1. The receptor was derived from a man aged 18 to 30 in good health. Some clones in this sample may be carry-over from other donors' samples. The sample was memory CD4+ T cells from PBMCs. Subset in this sample: CD45RA-negative fraction. CDR3 amino acids: CASWDRGRGEKLFF. The CDR3 nucleotides read TGTGCCAGCTGGGACAGGGGGCGGGGTGAAAAACTGTTTTTT.